The clone carrying this T cell receptor (beta chain) was seen many times. Its target is not known. TCRdb re-derived calls from the multiplex PCR reads in MiXCR, one entry per CDR3 protein. The sample consists of roughly 80,000 distinct CDR3 sequences, roughly 19% of them appearing once. This sample is drawn from a study of breast tumors, draining lymph nodes, adjacent tissues. The study's findings and limits: That most tumor T cells come from lymph nodes remained unproven.

Axillary draining lymph nodes of breast cancer patients supplied the node samples. Germline loops: CDR1 MGHRA, CDR2 YSYEKL. Deletions cut 4 bases from V and 4 bases from J, with 14 bases between. The CDR3 has 15 amino acids. Sequenced sample: axillary lymph node tissue. This chain connects TRBV4-1 to TRBJ2-1; D possibly corresponds to TRBD2 (5 bases). The sequence was collected from a female donor with breast cancer. Some clones in this sample may be carry-over from other donors' samples. Here the CDR3 DNA reads TGCGCCAGCAGCCCGCGGGCCCTGAGATACAATGAGCAGTTCTTC. Protein product: CASSPRALRYNEQFF.